The T cell receptor (beta chain) under discussion was sequenced for a study of blood T cell repertoires in COVID-19. At the level of the study: Nucleic acid was either cDNA or gDNA, and it came from T cells, B-cell-depleted T cells, or PBMCs.

The V gene's germline CDR1 is SGHTA and CDR2 FQGNSA. V was clipped by 4 bases and J by 6 bases; unmatched bases: 5. The CDR3 is 16 amino acids. In the source study's methods: It was from reference gene primer amplification that nucleated cell counts were estimated. Libraries were prepared by immunoSEQ multiplex PCR; TCRdb keeps only in-frame clonotypes and omits some of them. That table supplies the V and J calls and clone size; D and trimming were determined from the DNA. The table records 350,000 or so clones, 80% to 90% of them present only once. Across about two dozen US areas, participants ranged in age from about 18 to 90 years.

The sample consisted of PBMCs or T cells enriched from blood (not recorded which). This receptor was taken from a woman aged 40 to 50 with acute COVID-19. This chain uses TRBV7-2 with TRBJ2-1, with TRBD2 matching over 14 bases. The chain's CDR3 is CASSSGLAGGFNEQFF. The CDR3 DNA follows: TGTGCCAGCAGCTCTGGACTAGCGGGAGGATTCAATGAGCAGTTCTTC.